Sequencing of this T cell receptor (beta chain) was carried out in a study of shared clonotypes between healthy human individuals. Study findings and constraints: Specimens sampled were limited to blood, with tissue repertoires likely differing.

Trimming took 4 bases from V and 0 from J, leaving 11 bases between them. Germline CDR1 SGHRS, CDR2 YFSETQ. The CDR3 is made up of 14 amino acids. Replicate PCRs for sorted subsets used roughly 200 ng DNA; this equaled about 30,000 T cell genomes. Sequencing used immunoSEQ multiplex PCR; TCRdb keeps in-frame clones, though not all of them. In the table there are over 1.5 million clones, 95% to 99% of which are singletons. On this clone: Its cognate antigen is unknown. At the DNA level, this CDR3 is encoded by other sequences in the same sample as well.

Every donor, a Caucasian adult, lived in Nashville, Tennessee. Sequenced input: naive CD4+ T cells sorted from blood. The subset here: CD45RA+ positively selected. The sequence was obtained from a man in his thirties or forties in good health. The rearrangement joins TRBV5-1 to TRBJ2-7; either TRBD1 or TRBD2 may supply D (5 bases each). CDR3 sequence: CASSPGTVSYEQYF. CDR3 coding DNA: TGCGCCAGCAGCCCCGGGACGGTCTCCTACGAGCAGTACTTC.